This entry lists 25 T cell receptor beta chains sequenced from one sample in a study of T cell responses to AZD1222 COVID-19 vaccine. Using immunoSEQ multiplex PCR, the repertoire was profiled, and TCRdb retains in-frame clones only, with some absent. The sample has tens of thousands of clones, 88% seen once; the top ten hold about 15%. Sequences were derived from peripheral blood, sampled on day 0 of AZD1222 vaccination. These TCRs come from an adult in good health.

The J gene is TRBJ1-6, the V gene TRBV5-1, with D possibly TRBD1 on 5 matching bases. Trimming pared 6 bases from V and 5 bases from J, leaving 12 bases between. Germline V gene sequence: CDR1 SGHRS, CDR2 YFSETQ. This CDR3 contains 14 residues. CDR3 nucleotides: TGCGCCAGCACCGGGACGTTAGATAATTCACCCCTCCACTTT. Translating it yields CASTGTLDNSPLHF.

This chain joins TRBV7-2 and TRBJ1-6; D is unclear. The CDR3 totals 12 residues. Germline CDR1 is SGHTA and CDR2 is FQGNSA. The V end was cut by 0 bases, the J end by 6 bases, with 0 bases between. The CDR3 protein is CASSLANSPLHF. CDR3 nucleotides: TGTGCCAGCAGCTTAGCTAATTCACCCCTCCACTTT.

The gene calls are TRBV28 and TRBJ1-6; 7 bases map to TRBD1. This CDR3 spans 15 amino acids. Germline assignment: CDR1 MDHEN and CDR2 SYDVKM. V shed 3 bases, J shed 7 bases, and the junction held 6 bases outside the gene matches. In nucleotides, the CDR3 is TGTGCCAGCAGTTTGAGGGGGCCGGGGAATTCACCCCTCCACTTT. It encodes CASSLRGPGNSPLHF.

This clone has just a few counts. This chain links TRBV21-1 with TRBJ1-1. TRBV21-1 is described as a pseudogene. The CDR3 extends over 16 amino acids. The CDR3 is CASSPKAGGKGTEAFF. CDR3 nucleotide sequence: TGTGCCAGCAGCCCCAAAGCGGGGGGAAAGGGCACTGAAGCTTTCTTT.

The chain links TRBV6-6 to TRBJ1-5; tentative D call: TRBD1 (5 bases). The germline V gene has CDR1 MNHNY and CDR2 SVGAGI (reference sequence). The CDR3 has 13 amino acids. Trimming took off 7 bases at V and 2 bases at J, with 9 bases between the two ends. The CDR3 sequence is CASILGGNQPQHF. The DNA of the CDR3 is TGTGCCAGCATTTTAGGGGGCAATCAGCCCCAGCATTTT.

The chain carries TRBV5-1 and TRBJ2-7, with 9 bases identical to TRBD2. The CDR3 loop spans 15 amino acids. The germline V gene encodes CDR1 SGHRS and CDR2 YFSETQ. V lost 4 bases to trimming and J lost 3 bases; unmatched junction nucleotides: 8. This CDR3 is CASSLGLASGYEQYF. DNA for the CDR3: TGCGCCAGCAGCCTTGGACTAGCGTCAGGCTACGAGCAGTACTTC.

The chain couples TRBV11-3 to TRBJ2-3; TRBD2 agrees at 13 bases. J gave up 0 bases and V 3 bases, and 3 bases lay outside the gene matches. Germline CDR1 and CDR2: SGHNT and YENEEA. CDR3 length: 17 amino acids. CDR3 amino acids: CASSFGLAGASTDTQYF. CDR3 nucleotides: TGTGCCAGCAGCTTTGGACTAGCGGGGGCTAGCACAGATACGCAGTATTTT.

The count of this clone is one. The CDR3 region is CASSLVGAASYTF. In DNA form, the CDR3 reads TGTGCCAGCAGCTTAGTGGGGGCCGCATCCTACACCTTC. V usage is TRBV7-9 and J usage is TRBJ1-2; weak D call: TRBD1 (6 bases). This CDR3 has 13 amino acids. CDR1 and CDR2 from the germline V gene are SEHNR and FQNEAQ (reference sequence). V was pared by 1 base and J by 10 bases, with 13 bases between.

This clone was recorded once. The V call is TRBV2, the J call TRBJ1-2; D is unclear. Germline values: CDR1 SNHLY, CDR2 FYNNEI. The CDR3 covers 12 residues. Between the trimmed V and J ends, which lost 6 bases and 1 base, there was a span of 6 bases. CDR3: CASRGDNYGYTF. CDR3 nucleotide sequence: TGTGCCAGCAGGGGCGATAACTATGGCTACACCTTC.

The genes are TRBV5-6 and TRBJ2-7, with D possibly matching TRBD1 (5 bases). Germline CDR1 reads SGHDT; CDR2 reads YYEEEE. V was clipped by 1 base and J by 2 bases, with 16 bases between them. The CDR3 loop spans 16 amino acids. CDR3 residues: CASSLWFGDRTYEQYF. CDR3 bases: TGTGCCAGCAGCTTGTGGTTTGGTGACAGAACCTACGAGCAGTACTTC.

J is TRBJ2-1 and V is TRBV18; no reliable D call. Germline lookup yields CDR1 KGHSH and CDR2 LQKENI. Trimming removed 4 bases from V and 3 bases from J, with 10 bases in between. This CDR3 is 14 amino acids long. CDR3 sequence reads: CASSQDPLYNEQFF. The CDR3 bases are TGTGCCAGCTCACAGGACCCCCTCTACAATGAGCAGTTCTTC.

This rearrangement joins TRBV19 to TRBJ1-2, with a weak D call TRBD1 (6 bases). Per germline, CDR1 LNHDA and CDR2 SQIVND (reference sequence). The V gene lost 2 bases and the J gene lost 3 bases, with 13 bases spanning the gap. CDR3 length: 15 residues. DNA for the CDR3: TGTGCCAGTAGTATACTGCCGGAGGGGGACTATGGCTACACCTTC. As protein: CASSILPEGDYGYTF.

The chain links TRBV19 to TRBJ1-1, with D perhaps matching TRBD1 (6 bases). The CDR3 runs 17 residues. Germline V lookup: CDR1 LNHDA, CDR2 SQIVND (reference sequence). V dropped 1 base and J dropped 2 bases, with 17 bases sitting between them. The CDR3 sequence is CASSIVGRGSLNTEAFF. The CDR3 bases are TGTGCCAGTAGTATAGTCGGCAGGGGCAGTCTAAACACTGAAGCTTTCTTT.

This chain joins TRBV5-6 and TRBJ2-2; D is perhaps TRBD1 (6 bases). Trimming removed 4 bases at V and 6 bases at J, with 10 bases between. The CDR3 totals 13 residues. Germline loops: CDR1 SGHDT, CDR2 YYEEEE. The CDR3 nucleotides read TGTGCCAGCAGCCGAAACAGGGCCGGGGAGCTGTTTTTT. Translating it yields CASSRNRAGELFF.

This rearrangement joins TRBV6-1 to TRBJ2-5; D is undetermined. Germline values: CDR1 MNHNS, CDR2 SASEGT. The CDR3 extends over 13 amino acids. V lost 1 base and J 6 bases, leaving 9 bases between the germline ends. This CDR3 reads CASSEVIRQTQYF. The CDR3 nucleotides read TGTGCCAGCAGTGAAGTTATAAGGCAGACCCAGTACTTC.

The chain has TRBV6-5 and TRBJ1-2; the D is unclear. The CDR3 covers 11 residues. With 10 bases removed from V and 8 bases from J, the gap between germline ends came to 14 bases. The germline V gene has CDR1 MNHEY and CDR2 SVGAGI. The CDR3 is CATQTPSGYTF. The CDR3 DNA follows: TGTGCCACCCAGACCCCTTCGGGCTACACCTTC.

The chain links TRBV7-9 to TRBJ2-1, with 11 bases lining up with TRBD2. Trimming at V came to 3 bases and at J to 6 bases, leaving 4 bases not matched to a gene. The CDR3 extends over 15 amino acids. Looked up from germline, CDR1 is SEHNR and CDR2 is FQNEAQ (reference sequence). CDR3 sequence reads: CASSFSGRESNEQFF. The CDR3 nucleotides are TGTGCCAGCAGCTTTAGCGGGAGGGAATCCAATGAGCAGTTCTTC.

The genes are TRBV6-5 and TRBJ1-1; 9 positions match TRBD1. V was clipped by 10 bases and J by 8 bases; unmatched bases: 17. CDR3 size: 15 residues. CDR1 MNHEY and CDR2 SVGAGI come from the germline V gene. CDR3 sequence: CATNGGGTGTLEAFF. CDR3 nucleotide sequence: TGTGCCACCAACGGGGGCGGGACAGGGACCCTAGAAGCTTTCTTT.

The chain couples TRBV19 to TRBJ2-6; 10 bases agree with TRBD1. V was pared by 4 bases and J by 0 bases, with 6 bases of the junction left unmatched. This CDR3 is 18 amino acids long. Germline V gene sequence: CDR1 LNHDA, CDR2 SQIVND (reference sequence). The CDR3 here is CASSTGTGASSGANVLTF. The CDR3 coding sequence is TGTGCCAGTAGTACCGGGACAGGGGCCAGCTCTGGGGCCAACGTCCTGACTTTC.

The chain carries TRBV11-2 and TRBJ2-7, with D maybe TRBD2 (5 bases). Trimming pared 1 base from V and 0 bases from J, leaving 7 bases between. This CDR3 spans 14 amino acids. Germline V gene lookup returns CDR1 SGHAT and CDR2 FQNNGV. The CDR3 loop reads CASSLAGLSYEQYF. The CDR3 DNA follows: TGTGCCAGCAGCTTAGCTGGACTCTCCTACGAGCAGTACTTC. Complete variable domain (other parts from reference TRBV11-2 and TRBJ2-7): EAGVAQSPRYKIIEKRQSVAFWCNPISGHATLYWYQQILGQGPKLLIQFQNNGVVDDSQLPKDRFSAERLKGVDSTLKIQPAKLEDSAVYLCASSLAGLSYEQYFGPGTRLTVT.

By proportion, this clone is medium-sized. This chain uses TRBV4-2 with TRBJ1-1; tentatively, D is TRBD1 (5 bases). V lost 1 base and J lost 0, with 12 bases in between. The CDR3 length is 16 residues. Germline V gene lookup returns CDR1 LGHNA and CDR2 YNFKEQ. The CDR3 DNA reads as TGTGCCAGCAGCCAAGCTGTCGGGGGAATGAACACTGAAGCTTTCTTT. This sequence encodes CASSQAVGGMNTEAFF.

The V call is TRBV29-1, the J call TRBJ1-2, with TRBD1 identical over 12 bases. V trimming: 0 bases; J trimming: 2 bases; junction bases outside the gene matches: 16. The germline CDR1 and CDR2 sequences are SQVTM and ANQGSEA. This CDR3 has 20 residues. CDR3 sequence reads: CSVEDSGSPGQGAPNYGYTF. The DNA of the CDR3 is TGCAGCGTTGAAGATTCCGGATCCCCGGGACAGGGGGCGCCCAACTATGGCTACACCTTC. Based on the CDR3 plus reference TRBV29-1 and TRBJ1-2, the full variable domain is SAVISQKPSRDICQRGTSLTIQCQVDSQVTMMFWYRQQPGQSLTLIATANQGSEATYESGFVIDKFPISRPNLTFSTLTVSNMSPEDSSIYLCSVEDSGSPGQGAPNYGYTFGSGTRLTVV.

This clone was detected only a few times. CDR3 sequence: CATSLTVTTDTQYF. CDR3 nucleotide sequence: TGTGCCACCAGCCTAACTGTAACCACAGATACGCAGTATTTT. This chain links TRBV15 with TRBJ2-3; D is uncertain. Between the trimmed V and J ends, which lost 5 bases and 2 bases, there was a span of 11 bases. The CDR3 is made up of 14 amino acids. CDR1 is LNHNV and CDR2 is YYDKDF in the germline V gene (reference sequence).

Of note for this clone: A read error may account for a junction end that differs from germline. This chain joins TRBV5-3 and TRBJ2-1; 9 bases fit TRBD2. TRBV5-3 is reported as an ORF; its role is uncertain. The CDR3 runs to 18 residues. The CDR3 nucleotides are TGTGCCAGAAGCCGTTCTAGCGGGGAGGCACCTTCCTACAATAAGCAGTTCTTC. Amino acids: CARSRSSGEAPSYNKQFF.

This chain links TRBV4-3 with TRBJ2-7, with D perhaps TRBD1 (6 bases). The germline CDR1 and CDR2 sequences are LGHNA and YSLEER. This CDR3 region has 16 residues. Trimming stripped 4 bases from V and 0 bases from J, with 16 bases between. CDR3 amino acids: CASSLSRADSSYEQYF. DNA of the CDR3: TGCGCCAGCAGCCTATCGAGGGCGGACAGCTCCTACGAGCAGTACTTC.